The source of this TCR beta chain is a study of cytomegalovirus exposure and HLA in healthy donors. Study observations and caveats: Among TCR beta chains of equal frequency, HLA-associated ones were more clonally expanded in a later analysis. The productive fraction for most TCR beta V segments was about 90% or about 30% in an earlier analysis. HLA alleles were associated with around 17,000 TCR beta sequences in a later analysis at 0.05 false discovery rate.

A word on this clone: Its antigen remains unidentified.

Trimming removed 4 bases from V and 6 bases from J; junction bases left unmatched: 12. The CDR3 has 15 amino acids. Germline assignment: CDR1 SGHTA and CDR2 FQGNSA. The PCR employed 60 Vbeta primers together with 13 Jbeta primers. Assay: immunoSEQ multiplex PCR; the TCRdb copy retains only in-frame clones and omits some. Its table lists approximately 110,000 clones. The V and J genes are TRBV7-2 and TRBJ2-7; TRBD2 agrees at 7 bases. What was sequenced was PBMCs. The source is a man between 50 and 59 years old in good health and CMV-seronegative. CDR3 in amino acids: CASSSTATSAGEQYF. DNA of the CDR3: TGTGCCAGCAGCTCGACGGCTACTAGCGCGGGCGAGCAGTACTTC.